What follows are 4 T cell receptor beta chains derived from one specimen sequenced in a study of cytomegalovirus exposure and HLA in healthy donors. PCR was performed using 60 Vbeta and 13 Jbeta primers. Repertoires were generated with immunoSEQ multiplex PCR, while TCRdb's copy carries only in-frame clones and drops some. Seen here are approximately 130,000 clones, 60% to 80% observed once, and the top ten hold over 4%. The sequencing input was PBMCs. These receptors were collected from a man aged 45-60 years in good health and CMV-seropositive.

The CDR3 region has the DNA TGTGCCAGCAGAAGACTAGCGGGGGGGCGAGATACGCAGTATTTT. Translating it yields CASRRLAGGRDTQYF. The chain combines TRBV6-5 with TRBJ2-3; 14 bases fit TRBD2. V gave up 6 bases and J gave up 5 bases; unmatched junction bases: 4. The germline V gene has CDR1 MNHEY and CDR2 SVGAGI. CDR3 length: 15 residues.

The chain joins TRBV20-1 to TRBJ2-1, with D perhaps matching TRBD2 (5 bases). V gave up 0 bases and J gave up 8 bases, with 5 bases separating them. Germline V gene sequence: CDR1 DFQATT, CDR2 SNEGSKA (reference sequence). This CDR3 comprises 11 residues. The CDR3 is CSAREEDEQFF. DNA for the CDR3: TGCAGTGCTAGAGAGGAGGATGAGCAGTTCTTC.

V and J are TRBV11-2 and TRBJ2-2; tentatively, D is TRBD1 (5 bases). Deletions cut 5 bases from V and 7 bases from J, with 11 bases between. Per germline, CDR1 SGHAT and CDR2 FQNNGV. The CDR3 sequence is 13 residues long. The CDR3 nucleotides read TGTGCCAGCAGCGTCAGGGCTGACGGGGAGCTGTTTTTT. Its protein is CASSVRADGELFF.

The chain recombines TRBV18 with TRBJ1-1, with D perhaps TRBD1 (6 bases). The CDR3 loop spans 16 amino acids. Germline V gene sequence: CDR1 KGHSH, CDR2 LQKENI. V was clipped by 6 bases and J by 2 bases, with 19 bases between them. The CDR3 coding sequence is TGTGCCAGCTCCCTACCGTTGAGGACAGATAACACTGAAGCTTTCTTT. It translates to CASSLPLRTDNTEAFF.